This T cell receptor (beta chain) came from a study of vaccination effects on CD4 cells after COVID-19. This clone turned up a few times. Its matching antigen is unknown. Clones were sequenced by immunoSEQ multiplex PCR, and TCRdb holds only the in-frame ones, with some missing. Of tens of thousands of clones listed, more than 75% were seen once; the top ten hold approximately 5.8%. Viral peptide pools were used in the ViraFEST assay to expand antigen-specific CD4+ T cells, and sequencing came afterward. Culture lasted about nine days before CD4+ T cell isolation. Infection dated between March and December 2020, before the Alpha, Beta and Delta variants reached the United States. The sequencing used CD4+ T cells from PBMCs cultured with HIV peptides, collected before COVID-19 vaccination. Subset indicated: HIV-1 Nef peptide pool negative control/reference culture. This TCR was sampled from a human donor who had a prior SARS-CoV-2 infection.

CDR3 nucleotide sequence: TGCGCCAGCAGCTCGCCCCCTAGGGGGGGGCCGTGGGATACGCAGTATTTT. Translating it yields CASSSPPRGGPWDTQYF. The rearrangement joins TRBV5-1 to TRBJ2-3; D perhaps matches TRBD2 (7 bases). The CDR3 consists of 17 residues. Trimming cost V 3 bases and J 6 bases, with 23 bases left between them. CDR1 and CDR2 (germline): SGHRS, YFSETQ.